This T cell receptor (beta chain) was identified in a study of blood T cell repertoires in COVID-19. The wider study: The cDNA or gDNA used as material had been derived from T cells, B-cell-depleted T cells, or PBMCs.

This CDR3 has 12 amino acids. Germline loops: CDR1 SGHNT, CDR2 YENEEA. Trimming took 5 bases from V and 7 from J, leaving 9 bases between them. Per the original methods: The authors estimated nucleated cell counts from reference gene primer amplification. Sequenced by immunoSEQ multiplex PCR; TCRdb stores in-frame clones only, minus some. V, J and clone size were drawn from that table, and D and trimming were deduced from the DNA. The table records about 230,000 clones, under 90% of them present only once. Participants had their cohort set by participant-reported clinical history. Cohort 3 donors counted as recovered after two negative PCRs, clearance, or resolved symptoms.

The source material was PBMCs or T cells enriched from blood (not recorded which). This chain links TRBV11-3 with TRBJ2-1; possibly TRBD2 for D (6 bases). The receptor's source is a man between 60 and 70 years old who had recovered from COVID-19. CDR3 amino acids: CASSRRVNEQFF. CDR3 nucleotides: TGTGCCAGCAGCCGGAGGGTGAATGAGCAGTTCTTC. The whole variable domain, remainder taken from reference TRBV11-3 and TRBJ2-1, is EAGVVQSPRYKIIEKKQPVAFWCNPISGHNTLYWYLQNLGQGPELLIRYENEEAVDDSQLPKDRFSAERLKGVDSTLKIQPAELGDSAVYLCASSRRVNEQFFGPGTRLTVL.